This TCR beta chain was sequenced in a study of identical twins. MiXCR was run by TCRdb on the 5' RACE reads, yielding one entry per CDR3 protein. The sample shows approximately 240,000 distinct CDR3 sequences, more than 12% of them seen only once. Germline CDR1 reads LGHNA; CDR2 reads YSLEER. This CDR3 is 14 amino acids long. V was shortened by 4 bases and J by 6 bases, with 12 bases between the two germline ends. This clonotype has a handful of counts. The sequenced sample consisted of memory (CD45RO+) T cells sorted from blood. The TCR originated in a woman aged 18-30 years in good health. This rearrangement joins TRBV4-3 to TRBJ2-2, with D possibly TRBD2 on 5 matching bases. The CDR3 DNA follows: TGCGCCAGCAGCCCCACGAGGGTTTCCGGGGAGCTGTTTTTT. As protein: CASSPTRVSGELFF.